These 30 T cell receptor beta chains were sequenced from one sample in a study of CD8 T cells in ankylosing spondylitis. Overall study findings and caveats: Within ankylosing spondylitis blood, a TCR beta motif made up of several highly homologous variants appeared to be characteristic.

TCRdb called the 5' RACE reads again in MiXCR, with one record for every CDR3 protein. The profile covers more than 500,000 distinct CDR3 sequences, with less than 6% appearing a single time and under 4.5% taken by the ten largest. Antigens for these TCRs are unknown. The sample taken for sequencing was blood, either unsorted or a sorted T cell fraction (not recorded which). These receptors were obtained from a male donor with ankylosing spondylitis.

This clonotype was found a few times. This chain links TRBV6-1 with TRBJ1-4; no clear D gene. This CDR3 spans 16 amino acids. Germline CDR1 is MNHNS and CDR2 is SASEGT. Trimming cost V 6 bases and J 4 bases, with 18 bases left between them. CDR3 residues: CASSSPGEAFNEKLFF. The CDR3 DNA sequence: TGTGCCAGCAGCTCACCCGGTGAAGCTTTTAATGAAAAACTGTTTTTT.

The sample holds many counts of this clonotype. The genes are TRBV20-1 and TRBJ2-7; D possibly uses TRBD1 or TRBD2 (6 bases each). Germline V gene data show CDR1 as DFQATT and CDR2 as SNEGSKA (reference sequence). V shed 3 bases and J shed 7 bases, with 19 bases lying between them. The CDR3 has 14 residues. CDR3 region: CSARRGTPDREQYF. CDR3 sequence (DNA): TGCAGTGCTAGGCGCGGGACACCCGACAGGGAGCAGTACTTC.

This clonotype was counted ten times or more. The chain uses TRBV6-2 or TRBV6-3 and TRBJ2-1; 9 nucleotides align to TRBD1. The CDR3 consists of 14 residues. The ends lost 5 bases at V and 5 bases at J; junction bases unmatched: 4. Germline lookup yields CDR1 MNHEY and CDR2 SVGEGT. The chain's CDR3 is CASSTGTGNNEQFF. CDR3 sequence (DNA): TGTGCCAGCAGTACCGGGACAGGGAACAATGAGCAGTTCTTC.

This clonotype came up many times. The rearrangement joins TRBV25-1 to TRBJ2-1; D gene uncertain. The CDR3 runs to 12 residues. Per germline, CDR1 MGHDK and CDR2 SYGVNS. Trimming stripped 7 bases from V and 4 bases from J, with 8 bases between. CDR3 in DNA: TGTGCCAGCACGGCTGAGTACAATGAGCAGTTCTTC. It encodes CASTAEYNEQFF.

The CDR3 nucleotides read TGTGCCAGCAGCGTTTCGGGGACAGGGTTGTACGAGCAGTACTTC. It yields the protein CASSVSGTGLYEQYF. The rearrangement joins TRBV9 to TRBJ2-7, with 9 positions matching TRBD1. Germline CDR1 SGDLS, CDR2 YYNGEE. This CDR3 has 15 amino acids. Unmatched junction bases numbered 7, after V lost 2 bases and J lost 4 bases. The full variable domain, with the rest looked up from reference TRBV9 and TRBJ2-7, is DSGVTQTPKHLITATGQRVTLRCSPRSGDLSVYWYQQSLDQGLQFLIQYYNGEERAKGNILERFSAQQFPDLHSELNLSSLELGDSALYFCASSVSGTGLYEQYFGPGTRLTVT.

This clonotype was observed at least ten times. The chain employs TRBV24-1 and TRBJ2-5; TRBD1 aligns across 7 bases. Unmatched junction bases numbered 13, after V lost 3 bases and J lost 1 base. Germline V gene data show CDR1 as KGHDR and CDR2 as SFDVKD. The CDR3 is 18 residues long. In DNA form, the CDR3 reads TGTGCCACCAGTGATCTCAGAGAAGGGGGCCCGACCCAAGAGACCCAGTACTTC. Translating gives CATSDLREGGPTQETQYF.

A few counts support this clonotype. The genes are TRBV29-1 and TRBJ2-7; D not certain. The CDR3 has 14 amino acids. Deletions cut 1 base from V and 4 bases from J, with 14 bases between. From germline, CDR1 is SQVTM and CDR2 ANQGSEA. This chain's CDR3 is CSVEGQAFPYEQYF. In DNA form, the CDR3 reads TGCAGCGTTGAAGGGCAGGCCTTCCCTTACGAGCAGTACTTC.

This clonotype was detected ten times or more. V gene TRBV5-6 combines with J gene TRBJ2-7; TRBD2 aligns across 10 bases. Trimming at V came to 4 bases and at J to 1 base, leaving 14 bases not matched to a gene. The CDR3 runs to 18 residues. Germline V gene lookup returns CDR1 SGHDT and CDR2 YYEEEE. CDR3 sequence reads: CASSPLGLAGDWSYEQYF. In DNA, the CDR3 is TGTGCCAGCAGCCCCCTTGGTCTAGCGGGAGATTGGTCCTACGAGCAGTACTTC.

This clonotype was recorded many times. The CDR3 DNA reads as TGTGCCAGCAGGACAGGGGGAGGCAATCAGCCCCAGCATTTT. Protein sequence: CASRTGGGNQPQHF. The chain links TRBV28 to TRBJ1-5, with 9 bases matching TRBD1. Germline V gene sequence: CDR1 MDHEN, CDR2 SYDVKM. This CDR3 spans 14 amino acids. The V segment lost 6 bases and the J segment 2 bases; nucleotides outside the gene matches: 2.

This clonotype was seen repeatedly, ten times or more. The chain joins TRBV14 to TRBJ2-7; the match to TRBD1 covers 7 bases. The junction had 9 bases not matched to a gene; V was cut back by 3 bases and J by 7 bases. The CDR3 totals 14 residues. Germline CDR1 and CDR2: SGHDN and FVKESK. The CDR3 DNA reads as TGTGCCAGCAGCCAGGAGTTGCAGGGGGTGGAGCAGTACTTC. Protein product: CASSQELQGVEQYF.

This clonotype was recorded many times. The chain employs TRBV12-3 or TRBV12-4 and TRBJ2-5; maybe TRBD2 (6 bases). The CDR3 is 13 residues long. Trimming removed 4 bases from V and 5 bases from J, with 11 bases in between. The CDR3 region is CASSSRGGETQYF. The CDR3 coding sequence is TGTGCCAGCAGTTCCCGCGGAGGGGAGACCCAGTACTTC.

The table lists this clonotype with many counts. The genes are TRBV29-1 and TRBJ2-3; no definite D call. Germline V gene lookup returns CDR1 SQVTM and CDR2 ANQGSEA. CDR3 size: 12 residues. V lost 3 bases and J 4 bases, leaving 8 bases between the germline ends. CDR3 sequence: CSVDTLPDTQYF. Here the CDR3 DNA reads TGCAGCGTTGACACGTTACCAGATACGCAGTATTTT.

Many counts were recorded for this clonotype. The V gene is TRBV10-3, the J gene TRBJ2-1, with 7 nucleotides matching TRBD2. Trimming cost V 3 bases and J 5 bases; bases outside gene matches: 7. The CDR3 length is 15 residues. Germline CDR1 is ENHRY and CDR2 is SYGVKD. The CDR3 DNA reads TGTGCCATCAGTGAAACCAGCGGGACCAACAATGAGCAGTTCTTC. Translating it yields CAISETSGTNNEQFF.

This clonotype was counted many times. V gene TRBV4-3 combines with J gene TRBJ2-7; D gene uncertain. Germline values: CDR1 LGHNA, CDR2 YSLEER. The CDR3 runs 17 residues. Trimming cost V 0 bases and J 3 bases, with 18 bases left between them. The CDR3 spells CASSQDLGDLKFYEQYF. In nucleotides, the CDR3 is TGCGCCAGCAGCCAAGATCTCGGAGACCTTAAATTCTACGAGCAGTACTTC.

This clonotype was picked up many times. The CDR3 here is CASSLAISSGGDTDTQYF. DNA of the CDR3: TGTGCCAGCAGCTTAGCGATATCTAGCGGGGGGGACACAGATACGCAGTATTTT. The chain combines TRBV7-2 with TRBJ2-3; 12 nucleotides match TRBD2. The CDR3 runs to 18 residues. The germline CDR1 and CDR2 sequences are SGHTA and FQGNSA. The ends lost 0 bases at V and 2 bases at J; junction bases unmatched: 6.

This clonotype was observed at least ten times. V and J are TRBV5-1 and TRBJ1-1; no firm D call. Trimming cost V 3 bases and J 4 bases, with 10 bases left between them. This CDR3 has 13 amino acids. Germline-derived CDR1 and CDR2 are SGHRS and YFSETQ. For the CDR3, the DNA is TGCGCCAGCAGCTGGGGAGGCGGCACTGAAGCTTTCTTT. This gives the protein CASSWGGGTEAFF.

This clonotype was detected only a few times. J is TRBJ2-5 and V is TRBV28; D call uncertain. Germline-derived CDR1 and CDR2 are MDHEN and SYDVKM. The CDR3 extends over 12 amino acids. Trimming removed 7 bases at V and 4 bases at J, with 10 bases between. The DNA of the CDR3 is TGTGCCAGCACGAATTATGGAGAGACCCAGTACTTC. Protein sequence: CASTNYGETQYF.

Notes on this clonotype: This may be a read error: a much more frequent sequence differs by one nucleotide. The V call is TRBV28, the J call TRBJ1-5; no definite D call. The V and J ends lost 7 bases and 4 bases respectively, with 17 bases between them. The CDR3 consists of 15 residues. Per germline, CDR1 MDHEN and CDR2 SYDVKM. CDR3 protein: CASNLQVTINQPQHF. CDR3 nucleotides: TGTGCCAGCAATCTTCAGGTTACGATTAATCAGCCCCAGCATTTT.

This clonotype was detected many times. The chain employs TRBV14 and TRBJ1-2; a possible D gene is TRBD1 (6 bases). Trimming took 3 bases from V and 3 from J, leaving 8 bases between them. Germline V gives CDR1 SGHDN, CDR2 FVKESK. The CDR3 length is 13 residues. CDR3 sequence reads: CASSHRGYYGYTF. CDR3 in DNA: TGTGCCAGCAGCCATAGGGGGTACTATGGCTACACCTTC.

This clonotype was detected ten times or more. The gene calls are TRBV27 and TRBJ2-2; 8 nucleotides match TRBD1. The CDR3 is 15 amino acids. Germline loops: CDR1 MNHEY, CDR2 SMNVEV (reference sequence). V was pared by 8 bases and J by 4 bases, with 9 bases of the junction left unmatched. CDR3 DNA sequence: TGTGCCAGCGGACGGACAGGGAGGCCCACCGGGGAGCTGTTTTTT. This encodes CASGRTGRPTGELFF.

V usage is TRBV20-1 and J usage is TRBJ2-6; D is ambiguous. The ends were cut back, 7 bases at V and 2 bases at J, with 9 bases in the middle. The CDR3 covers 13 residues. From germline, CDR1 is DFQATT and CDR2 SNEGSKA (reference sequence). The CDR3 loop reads CSVPRPGANVLTF. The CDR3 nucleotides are TGCAGTGTTCCACGGCCTGGGGCCAACGTCCTGACTTTC.

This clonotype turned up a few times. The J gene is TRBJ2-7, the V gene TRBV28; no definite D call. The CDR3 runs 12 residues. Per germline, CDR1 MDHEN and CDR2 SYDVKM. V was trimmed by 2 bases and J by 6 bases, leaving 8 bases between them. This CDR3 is CASSLGISEQYF. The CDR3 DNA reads TGTGCCAGCAGTTTAGGGATCTCCGAGCAGTACTTC.

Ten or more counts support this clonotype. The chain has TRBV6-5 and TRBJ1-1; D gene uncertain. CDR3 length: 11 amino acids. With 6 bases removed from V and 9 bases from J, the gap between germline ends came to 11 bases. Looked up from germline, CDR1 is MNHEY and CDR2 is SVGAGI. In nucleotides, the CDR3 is TGTGCCAGCAGGTACACGGATAAAGCTTTCTTT. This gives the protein CASRYTDKAFF.

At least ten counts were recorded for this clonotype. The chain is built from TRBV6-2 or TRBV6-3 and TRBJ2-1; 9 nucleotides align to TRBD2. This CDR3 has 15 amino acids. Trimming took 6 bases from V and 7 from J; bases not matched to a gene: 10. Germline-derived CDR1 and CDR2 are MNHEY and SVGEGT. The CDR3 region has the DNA TGTGCCAGCAGGCGACTAGCGGACCTGAGGAATGAGCAGTTCTTC. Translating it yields CASRRLADLRNEQFF.

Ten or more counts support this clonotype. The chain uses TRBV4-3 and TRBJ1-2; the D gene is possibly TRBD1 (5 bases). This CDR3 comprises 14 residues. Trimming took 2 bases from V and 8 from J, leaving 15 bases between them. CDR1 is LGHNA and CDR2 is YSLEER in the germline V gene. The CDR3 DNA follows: TGCGCCAGCAGCCAACCCCCGGGACGCGGGGGCTACACCTTC. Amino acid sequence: CASSQPPGRGGYTF.

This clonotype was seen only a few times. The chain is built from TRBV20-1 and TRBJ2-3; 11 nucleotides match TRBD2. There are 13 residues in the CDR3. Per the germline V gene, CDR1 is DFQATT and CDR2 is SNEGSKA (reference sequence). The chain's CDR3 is CSPTTSGSDTQYF. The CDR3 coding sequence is TGCAGCCCCACCACTAGCGGGAGCGATACGCAGTATTTT.

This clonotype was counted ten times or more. CDR3 nucleotides: TGCGCCAGCAGCCAAGATATCCTAGGGACCTCCACAGATACGCAGTATTTT. It specifies CASSQDILGTSTDTQYF. The chain recombines TRBV4-3 with TRBJ2-3; D is perhaps TRBD1 or TRBD2 (5 bases each). Trimming removed 0 bases at V and 2 bases at J, with 15 bases between. The CDR3 length is 17 residues. Germline CDR1 reads LGHNA; CDR2 reads YSLEER.

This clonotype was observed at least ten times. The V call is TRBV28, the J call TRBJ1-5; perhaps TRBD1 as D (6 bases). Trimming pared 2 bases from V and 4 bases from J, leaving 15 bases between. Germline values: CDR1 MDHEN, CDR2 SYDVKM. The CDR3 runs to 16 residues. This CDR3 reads CASSLEWGLGNQPQHF. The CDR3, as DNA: TGTGCCAGCAGTTTAGAATGGGGGCTAGGTAATCAGCCCCAGCATTTT.

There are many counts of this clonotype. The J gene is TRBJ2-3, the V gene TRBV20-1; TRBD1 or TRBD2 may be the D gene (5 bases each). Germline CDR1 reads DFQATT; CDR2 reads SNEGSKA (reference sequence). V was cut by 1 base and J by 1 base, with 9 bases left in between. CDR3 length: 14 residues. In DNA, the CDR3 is TGCAGTGCTAGAGGGGGGAGCGGCACAGATACGCAGTATTTT. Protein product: CSARGGSGTDTQYF.

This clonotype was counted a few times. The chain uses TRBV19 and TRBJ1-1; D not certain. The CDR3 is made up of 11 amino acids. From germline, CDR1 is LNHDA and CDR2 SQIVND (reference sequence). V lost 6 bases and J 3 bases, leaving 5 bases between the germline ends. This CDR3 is CASRMYTEAFF. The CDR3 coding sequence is TGTGCCAGTAGGATGTACACTGAAGCTTTCTTT.